A selection of T cell receptor beta chains follows, all from one sample in a study of blood T cells in healthy people across ages. TCRdb independently ran MiXCR on the 5' RACE reads; one entry per CDR3 protein. The sample has 550,000 to 750,000 distinct CDR3 sequences; over 20% are singletons. The sample taken for sequencing was blood. These receptors were obtained from a man between 65 and 79 years old in good health. The CDR3 runs from the conserved cysteine through the conserved F or W. The D gene is left open where the match is weak. The size field is filled for only some rows; it gives once, few, many or a size class.

TRBV28,many,-,TRBJ2-4,TGTGCCAGCAGTATCACAGGCATACGGGACATTCAGTACTTC,CASSITGIRDIQYF
TRBV7-9,few,-,TRBJ2-7,TGTGCCAGCAGCTTACCAGACAGTGGCTACGAGCAGTACTTC,CASSLPDSGYEQYF
TRBV4-3,-,TRBD1,TRBJ1-2,TGCGCCAGCAGCGGTGGGACAGGGAAGTATGGCTACACCTTC,CASSGGTGKYGYTF
TRBV4-3,-,-,TRBJ1-2,TGCGCCAGCAGCCAAGATGGCGGCTATGGCTACACCTTC,CASSQDGGYGYTF
TRBV28,-,-,TRBJ2-6,TGTGCCAGCAGTCCACCCGGCGTTTCCGGGGCCAACGTCCTGACTTTC,CASSPPGVSGANVLTF
TRBV4-2,-,-,TRBJ2-3,TGTGCCAGCAGCCAAGATCATCGGGGGAACTACCCTAGCACAGATACGCAGTATTTT,CASSQDHRGNYPSTDTQYF
TRBV10-3,-,-,TRBJ2-1,TGTGCCACCAAATCCCAGGGGGGCTCCTACAATGAGCAGTTCTTC,CATKSQGGSYNEQFF
TRBV29-1,-,-,TRBJ2-7,TGCAGCGTCAAAATAGGGGGTGACAGGACCCTAGGCTACGAGCAGTACTTC,CSVKIGGDRTLGYEQYF
TRBV20-1,-,-,TRBJ2-3,TGCAGTGCTAGATCGATGCGGGGCACAGATACGCAGTATTTT,CSARSMRGTDTQYF
TRBV5-4,-,TRBD1,TRBJ2-2,TGTGCCAGCAGCGTACAGGGGTCCGGGGAGCTGTTTTTT,CASSVQGSGELFF
TRBV28,-,-,TRBJ1-1,TGTGCCAGCAGTTTAGCCGGGCCCCCACTTGGAGCTTTCTTT,CASSLAGPPLGAFF
TRBV5-1,-,-,TRBJ2-3,TGCGCCAGCACCGGGGGTAAAGATACGCAGTATTTT,CASTGGKDTQYF
TRBV7-9,few,-,TRBJ2-5,TGTGCCAGCAGCTTTTATGAAACAGGTCTGGAGACCCAGTACTTC,CASSFYETGLETQYF
TRBV6-6,few,-,TRBJ2-3,TGTGCCAGCAGTTCGGGAGCAGGGTCGGTCTTTTCAGATACGCAGTATTTT,CASSSGAGSVFSDTQYF
TRBV7-2,-,-,TRBJ2-7,TGTGCCAGCAGCTTAGAAAAGCGGACTGGCTACGAGCAGTACTTC,CASSLEKRTGYEQYF
TRBV5-1,-,-,TRBJ2-7,TGCGCCAGCAGCAACGGGTCGCCATACGAGCAGTACTTC,CASSNGSPYEQYF
TRBV9,-,TRBD2,TRBJ2-1,TGTGCCAGCAGCGCAGACGGGGGAGGGAATTACAATGAGCAGTTCTTC,CASSADGGGNYNEQFF
TRBV2,many,TRBD2,TRBJ2-1,TGTGCCAGCAAGAGTAGCGGGAGTAGCAATGAGCAGTTCTTC,CASKSSGSSNEQFF
TRBV21-1,once,-,TRBJ2-7,TGTGCCAGCAGCAAATGTCAATCGAGGGGGCGAAGGTACGAGCAGTACTTC,CASSKCQSRGRRYEQYF
TRBV10-2,few,-,TRBJ2-7,TGCGCCAGCAGGGGACCTTCGGGTTCCCACGAGCAGTACTTC,CASRGPSGSHEQYF
TRBV29-1,-,-,TRBJ1-1,TGCAGCGCCCGGGGCAGCACGAACACTGAAGCTTTCTTT,CSARGSTNTEAFF
TRBV7-9,few,-,TRBJ1-4,TGTGCCAGCAGCTCCCAGACAGGCCCTGGCGAAGAACTGTTTTTT,CASSSQTGPGEELFF